Shown below are 21 T cell receptor beta chains from a single sample sequenced in a study of identical twins. MiXCR, applied by TCRdb to the 5' RACE reads, yields one record per CDR3 protein. The sample holds some 330,000 distinct CDR3 sequences, 8.5% to 10% seen once. Sample: naive T cells sorted from blood. The receptors originated from a woman aged 45-65 years in good health.

This clonotype came up a few times. The chain has TRBV5-6 and TRBJ2-3; 9 bases fit TRBD2. The trim removed 1 base at V and 4 bases at J, leaving 4 bases unmatched. Germline V gives CDR1 SGHDT, CDR2 YYEEEE. This CDR3 is 15 amino acids long. CDR3 in amino acids: CASSLLAGVSDTQYF. Here the CDR3 DNA reads TGTGCCAGCAGCTTGTTAGCGGGAGTATCAGATACGCAGTATTTT.

This chain uses TRBV12-3 or TRBV12-4 with TRBJ2-1, with 10 bases identical to TRBD2. The CDR3 sequence is 15 residues long. J gave up 5 bases and V 7 bases, and 8 bases lay outside the gene matches. CDR3 nucleotide sequence: TGTGCCAGCACCTTAGCGGGGGGTTCTCACAATGAGCAGTTCTTC. This codes for CASTLAGGSHNEQFF.

This clonotype was counted a few times. This chain links TRBV20-1 with TRBJ1-5, with 10 positions matching TRBD1. The CDR3 extends over 14 amino acids. Per the germline V gene, CDR1 is DFQATT and CDR2 is SNEGSKA (reference sequence). The V segment lost 6 bases and the J segment 0 bases; nucleotides outside the gene matches: 2. CDR3 nucleotide sequence: TGCAGTGCCAGGACAGGGGGTAGCAATCAGCCCCAGCATTTT. Protein product: CSARTGGSNQPQHF.

In its sample, this clonotype was seen a few times. The chain recombines TRBV5-1 with TRBJ1-4; D is perhaps TRBD1 (6 bases). CDR1 and CDR2 (germline): SGHRS, YFSETQ. This CDR3 is built from 14 residues. The V gene lost 4 bases and the J gene lost 8 bases, with 15 bases spanning the gap. The CDR3 nucleotides are TGCGCCAGCAGCCGGGGGGCCCAAGGGGAAAAACTGTTTTTT. It specifies CASSRGAQGEKLFF.

This clonotype has only a few counts. V is TRBV5-1 and J is TRBJ2-5, with D possibly TRBD1 on 5 matching bases. V lost 5 bases to trimming and J lost 1 base, with 15 bases between them. This CDR3 has 15 residues. The germline V gene has CDR1 SGHRS and CDR2 YFSETQ. CDR3 nucleotide sequence: TGCGCCAGCAGTAGGGGCGCCTCAGGCCAAGAGACCCAGTACTTC. It codes for CASSRGASGQETQYF.

In this sample, this clonotype turned up a few times. The CDR3 DNA reads TGTGCCAGCAGTTTATATGCCAGGGGGCCATACGAGCAGTACTTC. This codes for CASSLYARGPYEQYF. V and J are TRBV12-3 or TRBV12-4 and TRBJ2-7, with 8 positions matching TRBD1. The V gene end was trimmed by 2 bases and the J gene end by 4 bases; junction bases not matched to a gene: 7. This CDR3 region has 15 residues.

This clonotype was observed a few times. This chain joins TRBV5-4 and TRBJ2-6; D possibly corresponds to TRBD1 (6 bases). The V end lost 1 base, the J end lost 0 bases, and 14 bases lay between the germline ends. There are 18 residues in the CDR3. Per germline, CDR1 SGHNT and CDR2 YYREEE (reference sequence). CDR3: CASSLPGRGSSGANVLTF. CDR3 in DNA: TGTGCCAGCAGCTTGCCGGGCAGGGGAAGCTCTGGGGCCAACGTCCTGACTTTC.

The chain uses TRBV29-1 and TRBJ2-1, with D perhaps matching TRBD1 (6 bases). From germline, CDR1 is SQVTM and CDR2 ANQGSEA. Trimming cost V 8 bases and J 4 bases, with 15 bases left between them. The CDR3 has 13 amino acids. The CDR3 reads CSTRRGQYNEQFF. Written as DNA, the CDR3 is TGCAGCACCCGGAGAGGACAGTACAATGAGCAGTTCTTC.

This rearrangement joins TRBV4-1 to TRBJ2-1; no definite D call. Germline CDR1 MGHRA, CDR2 YSYEKL. V lost 3 bases to trimming and J lost 0 bases, with 12 bases between them. The length of the CDR3 is 16 residues. DNA for the CDR3: TGCGCCAGCAGCCATTATCGGAAGACCTCCTACAATGAGCAGTTCTTC. This gives the protein CASSHYRKTSYNEQFF.

This clonotype was recorded a few times. The rearrangement links TRBV10-3 to TRBJ2-7, with 13 bases identical to TRBD2. Germline loops: CDR1 ENHRY, CDR2 SYGVKD. This CDR3 contains 14 residues. V was pared by 4 bases and J by 6 bases, with 3 bases of the junction left unmatched. The CDR3 DNA reads as TGTGCCATCAGTGGGAGACTAGCGGGAGGCGAGCAGTACGTC. Protein sequence: CAISGRLAGGEQYV.

As regards this clonotype: With a much larger clone just one base away, this may be a read error. The rearrangement joins TRBV12-3 or TRBV12-4 to TRBJ2-1; a weak D match, TRBD2 (6 bases). This CDR3 has 17 residues. The CDR3 nucleotides are TGTGCCAGCAGTTTTACGGCCCAGGGACTCCCGGATAATGAGGAGTTCTTC. Its protein is CASSFTAQGLPDNEEFF.

This sequence joins TRBV7-6 and TRBJ2-3; 13 bases line up with TRBD2. V gave up 4 bases and J gave up 4 bases; unmatched junction bases: 8. Germline lookup yields CDR1 SGHVS and CDR2 FNYEAQ. The CDR3 runs to 17 residues. The CDR3 loop is CASSSGLAGVTADTQYF. The CDR3 nucleotides read TGTGCCAGCAGCTCCGGACTAGCGGGAGTAACCGCAGATACGCAGTATTTT.

This clonotype was seen at least ten times. The DNA of the CDR3 is TGTGCCAGCAGCTTAAAAGCGGGCCTATGGGAGACCCAGTACTTC. Its protein product is CASSLKAGLWETQYF. The chain recombines TRBV7-2 with TRBJ2-5; possible D gene TRBD2, 6 bases. V dropped 2 bases and J dropped 5 bases, with 15 bases sitting between them. The CDR3 covers 15 residues. CDR1 and CDR2 from the germline V gene are SGHTA and FQGNSA.

This clonotype appeared a few times. The chain combines TRBV3-1 with TRBJ2-7, with 9 nucleotides matching TRBD2. The CDR3 is made up of 14 amino acids. V lost 5 bases to trimming and J lost 2 bases; unmatched junction nucleotides: 4. Germline lookup yields CDR1 LGHDT and CDR2 YNNKEL (reference sequence). The CDR3 region is CASSGAGGPYEQYF. In DNA, the CDR3 is TGTGCCAGCAGCGGGGCGGGAGGGCCCTACGAGCAGTACTTC.

This rearrangement joins TRBV5-1 to TRBJ2-5; D call uncertain. Germline assignment: CDR1 SGHRS and CDR2 YFSETQ. Between the trimmed V and J ends, which lost 6 bases and 3 bases, there was a span of 15 bases. This CDR3 has 14 residues. Written as DNA, the CDR3 is TGCGCCAGCACGGAACCAGGCAGGAAAGAGACCCAGTACTTC. Its protein product is CASTEPGRKETQYF.

This clonotype was counted at least ten times. V gene TRBV28 combines with J gene TRBJ2-7, with D tentatively TRBD1 (6 bases). This CDR3 is 14 amino acids long. V shed 3 bases and J shed 3 bases, with 12 bases lying between them. Germline V gene lookup returns CDR1 MDHEN and CDR2 SYDVKM. The CDR3 region has the DNA TGTGCCAGCAGTTTCGGGCAGGGGTACTACGAGCAGTACTTC. Amino acid sequence: CASSFGQGYYEQYF.

This clonotype was detected many times. J is TRBJ2-7 and V is TRBV4-1, with D possibly matching TRBD2 (6 bases). CDR3 length equals 16 residues. Germline V lookup: CDR1 MGHRA, CDR2 YSYEKL. V dropped 1 base and J dropped 0 bases, with 13 bases sitting between them. CDR3 loop: CASSQAPGLPSYEQYF. The CDR3 DNA reads TGCGCCAGCAGCCAAGCCCCGGGACTGCCCTCCTACGAGCAGTACTTC.

This clonotype was seen a handful of times. This sequence joins TRBV12-3 or TRBV12-4 and TRBJ1-1, with D maybe TRBD1 (6 bases). The CDR3 runs 13 residues. V was clipped by 3 bases and J by 8 bases, with 13 bases between them. In nucleotides, the CDR3 is TGTGCCAGCAGTTTTACAGGGTGGGGGGAAGCTTTCTTT. Translating gives CASSFTGWGEAFF.

This clonotype was counted many times. The chain carries TRBV4-2 and TRBJ1-2, with D maybe TRBD1 (6 bases). Trimming removed 0 bases from V and 4 bases from J, with 9 bases in between. The CDR3 contains 14 residues. Germline CDR1 and CDR2: LGHNA and YNFKEQ. The CDR3 DNA reads as TGTGCCAGCAGCCAAGATGCGGGGGCCTATGGCTACACCTTC. It translates to CASSQDAGAYGYTF.

DNA of the CDR3: TGTGCTAGTGGTTCCGGACTAGCGGGAGAGACCCAGTACTTC. Protein product: CASGSGLAGETQYF. This sequence joins TRBV12-5 and TRBJ2-5; 11 bases fit TRBD2. This CDR3 region has 14 residues. Germline V gene data show CDR1 as LGHNT and CDR2 as FRNRAP. Unmatched junction bases numbered 2, after V lost 4 bases and J lost 4 bases.

The chain joins TRBV25-1 to TRBJ2-7; a weak D match, TRBD1 (6 bases). Trimming removed 6 bases at V and 0 bases at J, with 15 bases between. The CDR3 has 15 amino acids. The germline V gene encodes CDR1 MGHDK and CDR2 SYGVNS. CDR3: CASRAQGKGSYEQYF. Written as DNA, the CDR3 is TGTGCCAGCAGGGCCCAGGGGAAAGGCTCCTACGAGCAGTACTTC.